Given below is one T cell receptor beta chain in context. Its antigen specificity is not known. Per-base qualities were not stored, and no clone one base away is much larger. From the cysteine through the phenylalanine, the CDR3 covers 15 amino acids. Here the CDR3 DNA is all that survives: 45 bases in frame from base 1. The V end gives up 4 bases and the J end 3 bases, leaving 8 bases in the junction not matched to a gene. The CDR1 and CDR2 encoded by the germline V gene (reference sequence) are SGHNT and YYREEE. These data belong to a study of blood T cell repertoires in COVID-19 (dated by TCRdb to about 2020). Context from the whole study: Samples covering the acute and convalescent phases of COVID-19 were provided by collaborators in the United States, Italy and Spain. The prospective study material was composed of cDNA or gDNA derived from T cells, B-cell-depleted T cells, or PBMCs. Subjects who had been exposed to COVID-19, were actively infected with it, or had recovered from it provided the deeply sampled blood TCRbeta repertoires that made up the dataset. The repertoires were released in a freely available public database meant as a resource for research on the immune response to SARS-CoV-2. Samples came from the ongoing ImmuneRACE study (first 160 participants) plus 1,254 subjects from 6 global collaborators. Sample metadata almost always included a de-identified subject ID, COVID-19 status, age in years and sex. HLA class I and class II types, where available, came from metadata supplied by the sample provider rather than from assay-based typing.

The collaborating institutions used their own protocols to collect whole blood in K2EDTA tubes. For TCRbeta analysis, collaborators shipped samples in one of three forms: frozen whole blood, isolated PBMCs, or DNA extracted from either of those sample types. TCRbeta CDR3 regions were amplified from genomic DNA using the immunoSEQ Assay, a bias-controlled multiplex PCR. The paper's data handling went like this. The number of nucleated cells in each sample was estimated from the amplification of reference gene primers within the assay. To quantify the absolute abundance of each unique TCRbeta CDR3 rearrangement, sequence reads were collapsed and filtered. For each sample, productive Simpson clonality was calculated by taking the square root of Simpson's diversity index across productive rearrangements. Sourced from immuneACCESS, this table was stored by TCRdb with only in-frame sequences that have V and J called. A share of the clones is absent; for the studies checked, an unresolved V gene accounts for under half, and the remainder has no known explanation. V, J and clone size derive from that table, while D and trimming were established from the DNA sequence. The sample yields about 310,000 clones; around 87% were counted once. The ten biggest clones cover 1% of the sample.

The paper's findings and limits, for the study overall: Clinical and demographic metadata were provided uncurated, with the amount varying by source and participant.

The chain is assembled from TRBV5-4 and TRBJ2-5, and 8 junction bases match TRBD1. This clonotype originated in a man in his forties or fifties with active or convalescent COVID-19. Sample: peripheral blood. The bases read TGTGCCAGCAGCGTGAACAGGGGGTTGAAAGAGACCCAGTACTTC. It codes for CASSVNRGLKETQYF.